The rows below give T cell receptor beta chains drawn from one sample of a study of identifying expanded T cells in peripheral blood. Some clones are missing from TCRdb's copy, which holds only in-frame ones; the method was immunoSEQ multiplex PCR. The sample carries 90,000 or so clones, 88% recorded once. Sequencing input: blood. These receptors came from a person aged 18 to 75 in good health. The CDR3 runs from the conserved cysteine through the conserved F or W. D genes are given only for firm matches. Clone size, where shown, is once, few, many, or a class for clones that have expanded.

J,D,size,V,CDR3,DNA
TRBJ2-3,-,-,TRBV7-9,CASTQPRGNTDTQYF,TGTGCCAGCACCCAACCCCGGGGAAACACAGATACGCAGTATTTT
TRBJ1-1,-,-,TRBV6-5,CASSYSSRRTEAFF,TGTGCCAGCAGTTACTCTTCTCGTCGGACTGAAGCTTTCTTT
TRBJ2-7,TRBD2,few,TRBV7-2,CASSHSGGSYEQYF,TGTGCCAGCAGCCATAGCGGGGGGTCCTACGAGCAGTACTTC
TRBJ2-3,TRBD2,-,TRBV5-1,CASSLFFSGGPSTDTQYF,TGCGCCAGCAGCTTGTTTTTTAGCGGGGGGCCCAGCACAGATACGCAGTATTTT
TRBJ2-2,TRBD2,-,TRBV29-1,CSVDSGGTNTGELFF,TGCAGCGTTGATAGCGGGGGGACGAACACCGGGGAGCTGTTTTTT
TRBJ2-1,-,-,TRBV11-1,CASTLGLEPYNEQFF,TGTGCCAGCACCTTAGGACTGGAACCCTACAATGAGCAGTTCTTC
TRBJ2-2,TRBD1,-,TRBV29-1,CSGTGANTGELFF,TGCAGCGGGACAGGCGCGAACACCGGGGAGCTGTTTTTT
TRBJ2-7,TRBD2,-,TRBV6-5,CASSYSSGGGPYEQYF,TGTGCCAGCAGTTACTCGAGCGGGGGCGGTCCCTACGAGCAGTACTTC
TRBJ2-5,-,-,TRBV12-5,CASGFSETQYF,TGTGCTAGTGGTTTCTCAGAGACCCAGTACTTC
TRBJ2-1,-,-,TRBV4-1,CASSHHEGEQFF,TGCGCCAGCAGCCACCATGAGGGTGAGCAGTTCTTC
TRBJ1-4,-,-,TRBV28,CASTRFTNEKLFF,TGTGCCAGCACCAGGTTTACTAATGAAAAACTGTTTTTT
TRBJ2-1,-,-,TRBV2,CASSGMDEQFF,TGTGCCAGCAGTGGGATGGATGAGCAGTTCTTC
TRBJ1-3,-,-,TRBV7-9,CASSRQDNTIYF,TGTGCCAGCAGCCGACAGGACAACACCATATATTTT
TRBJ1-1,-,-,TRBV28,CASSLGQVYPEAFF,TGTGCCAGCAGTTTAGGGCAGGTATACCCTGAAGCTTTCTTT
TRBJ2-7,-,few,TRBV29-1,CSVVVGTRTYEQYF,TGCAGCGTTGTGGTTGGGACACGTACCTACGAGCAGTACTTC
TRBJ2-7,-,once,TRBV5-4,CASSFEGDYEQYF,TGTGCCAGCAGCTTTGAGGGGGACTACGAGCAGTACTTC